This T cell receptor beta chain was documented in a study of OX40 agonist ivuxolimab in advanced cancers. With regard to this clone: Its antigen is currently unknown.

Patients had blood sampled at baseline and again on cycle 4 day 1 and cycle 7 day 1. Method: immunoSEQ multiplex PCR; TCRdb's copy keeps in-frame clones and lacks some. The data contain under 95,000 clones, more than 75% of them singletons. Study-level points and caveats: At 0.1 to 3.0 mg/kg, clonal expansion of CD4+ and CD8+ blood T cells had occurred by week 6.

The length of the CDR3 is 14 residues. V gave up 4 bases and J gave up 1 base, with 7 bases separating them. Germline V gene data show CDR1 as SNHLY and CDR2 as FYNNEI. Source: CD4+ or CD8+ T cells sorted from blood, taken in a trial of the OX40 agonist ivuxolimab. The chain joins TRBV2 to TRBJ1-4; D gene unclear. The source is an adult with an advanced solid tumor such as melanoma, head and neck, liver or kidney cancer. CDR3 sequence reads: CASSVLRTNEKLFF. The CDR3 DNA reads TGTGCCAGCAGTGTGCTCAGAACTAATGAAAAACTGTTTTTT.